Below, 13 T cell receptor beta chains from the same sample are listed, as sequenced in a study of blood T cell repertoires in COVID-19. This table comes from immunoSEQ multiplex PCR, and its TCRdb copy is limited to in-frame clones, with some not included. The data hold 310,000 or so clones, with 87% observed a single time. Material for sequencing was PBMCs or T cells enriched from blood (not recorded which). The receptors come from a young woman who had recovered from COVID-19.

The chain couples TRBV28 to TRBJ1-4; D possibly corresponds to TRBD1 (5 bases). The CDR3 contains 14 residues. Germline V gives CDR1 MDHEN, CDR2 SYDVKM. With 7 bases removed from V and 8 bases from J, the gap between germline ends came to 17 bases. DNA of the CDR3: TGTGCCAGCAATATGGGGCAGGGCAAAGAAAAACTGTTTTTT. Translated, it gives CASNMGQGKEKLFF.

The rearrangement links TRBV7-9 to TRBJ1-1, with D maybe TRBD1 (5 bases). The CDR3 loop spans 16 amino acids. Looked up from germline, CDR1 is SEHNR and CDR2 is FQNEAQ (reference sequence). Trimming shortened V by 1 base and J by 5 bases, and 17 bases separated the two germline ends. In DNA, the CDR3 is TGTGCCAGCAGCTTAGATTATACGCGGGACCGAACTGAAGCTTTCTTT. Translated, it gives CASSLDYTRDRTEAFF.

The chain uses TRBV7-9 and TRBJ1-5; tentative D call: TRBD1 (6 bases). Trimming took off 5 bases at V and 3 bases at J, with 11 bases between the two ends. This CDR3 spans 14 amino acids. Germline CDR1 SEHNR, CDR2 FQNEAQ (reference sequence). CDR3 region: CASSNGQNNQPQHF. In nucleotides, the CDR3 is TGTGCCAGCAGCAACGGACAGAACAATCAGCCCCAGCATTTT.

The V and J genes are TRBV28 and TRBJ1-5; D gene uncertain. CDR1 and CDR2 (germline): MDHEN, SYDVKM. Trimming stripped 5 bases from V and 5 bases from J, with 10 bases between. The CDR3 has 13 residues. CDR3 sequence: CASSPEVHQPQHF. The CDR3 region has the DNA TGTGCCAGCAGTCCGGAGGTCCATCAGCCCCAGCATTTT.

This clone was observed once. The V and J genes are TRBV7-9 and TRBJ1-1; 8 nucleotides align to TRBD1. CDR3 length: 17 residues. With 6 bases clipped from V and 0 bases from J, the junction kept 12 bases outside the gene matches. The V gene's germline CDR1 is SEHNR and CDR2 FQNEAQ (reference sequence). As DNA, the CDR3 is TGTGCCAGCAGTTCCGGGACAGGCGTCACCCTGAACACTGAAGCTTTCTTT. Translating gives CASSSGTGVTLNTEAFF.

The chain couples TRBV5-4 to TRBJ2-2; possibly TRBD2 for D (5 bases). The CDR3 spans 14 residues. Deletions cut 0 bases from V and 5 bases from J, with 8 bases between. The germline gives CDR1 SGHNT, CDR2 YYREEE (reference sequence). The CDR3 DNA reads as TGTGCCAGCAGCTTGGCCCGGGGAACCGGGGAGCTGTTTTTT. As protein: CASSLARGTGELFF.

The V call is TRBV5-5, the J call TRBJ1-1, with D hard to call. CDR3 length: 15 amino acids. Germline V gives CDR1 SGHKS, CDR2 YYEKEE (reference sequence). V lost 1 base, J lost 2 bases, and 12 bases lay in between. CDR3 bases: TGTGCCAGCAGCTTGCGACCGACACTCAACACTGAAGCTTTCTTT. Translating gives CASSLRPTLNTEAFF.

The J gene is TRBJ2-7, the V gene TRBV4-3; weak D call: TRBD1 (6 bases). The V end was cut by 4 bases, the J end by 1 base, with 14 bases between. The germline CDR1 and CDR2 sequences are LGHNA and YSLEER. The CDR3 is made up of 15 amino acids. This CDR3 reads CASSLHNQGSYEQYF. CDR3 nucleotide sequence: TGCGCCAGCAGCCTTCACAACCAGGGGTCCTACGAGCAGTACTTC.

The chain uses TRBV7-9 and TRBJ2-7, with D perhaps matching TRBD2 (6 bases). Germline V gene data show CDR1 as SEHNR and CDR2 as FQNEAQ (reference sequence). CDR3 length equals 14 residues. With 5 bases removed from V and 4 bases from J, the gap between germline ends came to 15 bases. DNA for the CDR3: TGTGCCAGCAGCCCCCGGGAGAGGAATTACGAGCAGTACTTC. Its translation is CASSPRERNYEQYF.

The rearrangement joins TRBV28 to TRBJ1-2; weak D call: TRBD1 (5 bases). Germline CDR1 MDHEN, CDR2 SYDVKM. The CDR3 contains 14 residues. Trimming stripped 4 bases from V and 2 bases from J, with 11 bases between. This CDR3 is CASSSQVLNYGYTF. DNA for the CDR3: TGTGCCAGCAGTTCACAGGTTCTCAACTATGGCTACACCTTC.

The rearrangement links TRBV28 to TRBJ2-4; the match to TRBD2 covers 8 bases. CDR1 is MDHEN and CDR2 is SYDVKM in the germline V gene. Trimming cost V 3 bases and J 8 bases; bases outside gene matches: 6. CDR3 length: 14 residues. CDR3 protein: CASSFSRRGDIQYF. As DNA, the CDR3 is TGTGCCAGCAGTTTTAGTAGGCGGGGGGACATTCAGTACTTC. The full variable domain, in which reference TRBV28 and TRBJ2-4 provide the parts outside the CDR3, is DVKVTQSSRYLVKRTGEKVFLECVQDMDHENMFWYRQDPGLGLRLIYFSYDVKMKEKGDIPEGYSVSREKKERFSLILESASTNQTSMYLCASSFSRRGDIQYFGAGTRLSVL.

The CDR3 bases are TGTGCCAGTAGCGAGACAGGGGACCTTGAAAAACTGTTTTTT. Protein sequence: CASSETGDLEKLFF. The gene calls are TRBV19 and TRBJ1-4; 8 bases fit TRBD1. The CDR3 sequence is 14 residues long. J gave up 7 bases and V 6 bases, and 7 bases lay outside the gene matches. Germline loops: CDR1 LNHDA, CDR2 SQIVND (reference sequence).

The gene calls are TRBV12-3 or TRBV12-4 and TRBJ1-1; D ambiguous. V dropped 6 bases and J dropped 3 bases, with 8 bases sitting between them. The CDR3 contains 12 residues. Here the CDR3 DNA reads TGTGCCAGCAGGATGGAGTACACTGAAGCTTTCTTT. It is translated as CASRMEYTEAFF.